The rows below give T cell receptor beta chains drawn from one sample of a study of technical replicates of blood from a handful of donors. TCRdb's table, derived via immunoSEQ multiplex PCR, lists solely in-frame clones and lacks some. The sample records around 50,000 clones, 85% to 95% being singletons. The material sequenced was T cells isolated from PBMCs. These TCRs come from a human donor in good health. CDR3s leave out the opening cysteine and the closing phenylalanine or tryptophan.

ASKGTGGRSGYT TRBJ1-2 TRBV6-5
ASSYLWGGTKNIQY TRBJ2-4 TRBV6-5
ASSLVAGDNQPQH TRBJ1-5 TRBV11-2
ASRQESSGNTIY TRBJ1-3 TRBV4-1
ASTRGYNEQF TRBJ2-1 TRBV28
ASSLLRVGLANYGYT TRBJ1-2 TRBV28
ASSSLGLAEETQY TRBJ2-5 TRBV6-5
ASRQGQANYGYT TRBJ1-2 TRBV28
ASSMGQGPQPQH TRBJ1-5 TRBV7-2
ASSSGAGIETQY TRBJ2-5 TRBV5-1
ASSFSGGADEQY TRBJ2-7 TRBV6-5
ASSLNDASGGDNEQF TRBJ2-1 TRBV7-3
ASSVELAGGDTDTQY TRBJ2-3 TRBV9
ASSPQGAAMGIYGYT TRBJ1-2 TRBV7-8
ASSLLPGLAGDVSYEQY TRBJ2-7 TRBV13
ASSLGHIGRNTDTQY TRBJ2-3 TRBV7-9
ASSYTGGEGYT TRBJ1-2 TRBV7-9
ASSLRTAEQY TRBJ2-7 TRBV28
ASCVREGYEQY TRBJ2-7 TRBV5-1
ASSLRQGGETQY TRBJ2-5 TRBV7-9
SVEGLDEQY TRBJ2-7 TRBV29-1
ASSRPGTGGEKLF TRBJ1-4 TRBV7-9
ASSVGGGNYGYT TRBJ1-2 TRBV9
ASGFGTASYEQY TRBJ2-7 TRBV12-5
AAARQSWETQY TRBJ2-5 TRBV10-3
ASSLGGASGYT TRBJ1-2 TRBV7-3
ASRGTGSYGYT TRBJ1-2 TRBV28
ASSPRLDEQF TRBJ2-1 TRBV11-2
ASSSGTPNYGYT TRBJ1-2 TRBV28
ASSTGQHGYT TRBJ1-2 TRBV5-1
ASSLLQGTEAF TRBJ1-1 TRBV7-3
ASSLRGSYEQY TRBJ2-7 TRBV5-1
ASSVVGGKETQY TRBJ2-5 TRBV5-1
ASSVAPGTEYGYT TRBJ1-2 TRBV9
ASSLSGTLHGYT TRBJ1-2 TRBV28
ASSSPTASGNTIY TRBJ1-3 TRBV5-4
ASSRGLAGEPYEQY TRBJ2-7 TRBV18
ASSLRTGSGGYT TRBJ1-2 TRBV28
ASSGVLLRAWNEQF TRBJ2-1 TRBV7-9
SGANGPGNTIY TRBJ1-3 TRBV29-1
ASMRAGGWNSPLH TRBJ1-6 TRBV6-5
ASSIQGLSYEQY TRBJ2-7 TRBV28
ASSWGVISYEQY TRBJ2-7 TRBV28
ASSPRADSANYGYT TRBJ1-2 TRBV7-8
ASSLGPPPERLAKNIQY TRBJ2-4 TRBV5-1
ASSPSGEKPQH TRBJ1-5 TRBV5-1
ASSRGLGGQSSYNSPLH TRBJ1-6 TRBV7-9
ASSMGLAGFDTGELF TRBJ2-2 TRBV5-4